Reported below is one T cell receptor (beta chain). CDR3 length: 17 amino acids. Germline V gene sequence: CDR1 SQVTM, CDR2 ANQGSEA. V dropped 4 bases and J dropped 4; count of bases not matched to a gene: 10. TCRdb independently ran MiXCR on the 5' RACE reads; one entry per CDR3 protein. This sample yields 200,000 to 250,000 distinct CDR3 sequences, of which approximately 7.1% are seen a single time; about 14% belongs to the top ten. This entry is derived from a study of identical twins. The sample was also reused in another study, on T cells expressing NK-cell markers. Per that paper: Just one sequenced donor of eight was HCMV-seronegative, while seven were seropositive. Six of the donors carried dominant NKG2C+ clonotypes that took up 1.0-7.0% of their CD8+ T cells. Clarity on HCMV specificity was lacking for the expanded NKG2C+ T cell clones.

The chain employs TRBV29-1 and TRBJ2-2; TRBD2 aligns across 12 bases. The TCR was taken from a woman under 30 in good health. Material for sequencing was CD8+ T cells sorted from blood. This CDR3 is CSVGGATSGRSTGELFF. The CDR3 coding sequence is TGCAGCGTTGGGGGAGCGACTAGCGGGAGATCCACCGGGGAGCTGTTTTTT.